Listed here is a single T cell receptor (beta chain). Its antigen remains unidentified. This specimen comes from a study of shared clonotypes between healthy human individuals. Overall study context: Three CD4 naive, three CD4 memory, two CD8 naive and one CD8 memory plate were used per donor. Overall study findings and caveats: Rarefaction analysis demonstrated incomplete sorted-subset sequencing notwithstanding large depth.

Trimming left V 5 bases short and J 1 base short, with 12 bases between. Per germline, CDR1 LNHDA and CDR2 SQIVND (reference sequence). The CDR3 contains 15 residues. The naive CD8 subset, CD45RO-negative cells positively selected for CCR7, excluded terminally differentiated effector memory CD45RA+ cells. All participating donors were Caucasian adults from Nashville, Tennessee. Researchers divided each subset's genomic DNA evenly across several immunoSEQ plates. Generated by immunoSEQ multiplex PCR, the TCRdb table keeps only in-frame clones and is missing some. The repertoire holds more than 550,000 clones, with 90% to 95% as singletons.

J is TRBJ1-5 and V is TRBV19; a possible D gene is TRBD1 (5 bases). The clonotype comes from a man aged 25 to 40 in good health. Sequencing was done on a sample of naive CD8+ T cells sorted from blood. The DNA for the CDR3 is TGTGCCAGTAGTGGCCGGGGACTCAGCAATCAGCCCCAGCATTTT. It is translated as CASSGRGLSNQPQHF.